What follows are 3 T cell receptor beta chains derived from one specimen sequenced in a study of T-cell memory formation after mild COVID-19. From the 5' RACE reads, TCRdb called clonotypes with MiXCR, one entry per CDR3 protein. The table records 400,000 to 500,000 distinct CDR3 sequences, 20% of them present only once. The source material was PBMCs or a T cell subset sorted from them (not recorded which). The receptors were gathered from an adult woman who had mild COVID-19 (a few samples of this study predate the infection). Cell type and time point are not known.

The chain uses TRBV5-8 and TRBJ2-3; D is tentatively TRBD1 or TRBD2 (6 bases each). Trimming removed 4 bases at V and 3 bases at J, with 18 bases between. This CDR3 has 16 residues. CDR1 is SGHTS, CDR2 YDEGEE, per germline. For the CDR3, the DNA is TGTGCCAGCAGCACCACAGGGAGGATGGGAACAGATACGCAGTATTTT. Translated, it gives CASSTTGRMGTDTQYF.

The V and J genes are TRBV12-3 or TRBV12-4 and TRBJ2-1, with D unclear. The germline V and J ends were trimmed by 6 bases and 6 bases, with 18 bases remaining between them. The CDR3 is made up of 15 amino acids. CDR3 protein: CASSLAARTGNEQFF. The CDR3 region has the DNA TGTGCCAGCAGCCTTGCTGCCCGCACGGGCAATGAGCAGTTCTTC.

The chain joins TRBV5-8 to TRBJ2-7; weak D call: TRBD1 (5 bases). V was cut by 2 bases and J by 5 bases, with 11 bases left in between. This CDR3 comprises 13 residues. CDR1 and CDR2 from the germline V gene are SGHTS and YDEGEE. CDR3 sequence reads: CASSLRGTHEQYF. The CDR3 DNA is TGTGCCAGCAGCTTAAGGGGAACTCACGAGCAGTACTTC. Full variable domain (rest looked up from reference TRBV5-8 and TRBJ2-7): EAGVTQSPTHLIKTRGQQATLRCSPISGHTSVYWYQQALGLGLQFLLWYDEGEERNRGNFPPRFSGRQFPNYSSELNVNALELEDSALYLCASSLRGTHEQYFGPGTRLTVT.